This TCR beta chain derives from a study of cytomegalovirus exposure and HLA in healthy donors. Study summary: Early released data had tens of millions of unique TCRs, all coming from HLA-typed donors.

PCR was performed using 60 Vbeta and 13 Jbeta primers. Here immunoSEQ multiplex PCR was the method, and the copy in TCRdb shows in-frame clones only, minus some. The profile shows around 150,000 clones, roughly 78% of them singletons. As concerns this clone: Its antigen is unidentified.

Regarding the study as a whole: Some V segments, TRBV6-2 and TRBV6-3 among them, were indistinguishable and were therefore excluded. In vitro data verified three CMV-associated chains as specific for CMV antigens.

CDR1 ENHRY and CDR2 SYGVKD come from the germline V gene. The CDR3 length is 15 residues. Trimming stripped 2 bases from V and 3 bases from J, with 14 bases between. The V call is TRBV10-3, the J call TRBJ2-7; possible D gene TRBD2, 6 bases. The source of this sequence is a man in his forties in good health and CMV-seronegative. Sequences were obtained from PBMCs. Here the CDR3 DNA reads TGTGCCATCAGTGAGGGACCGGGAGAGGTCTACGAGCAGTACTTC. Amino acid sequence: CAISEGPGEVYEQYF.